Listed here are 13 T cell receptor beta chains from one sample, sequenced in a study of response to subunit inactivated influenza vaccine (dated by TCRdb to 2016 to 2019). The method was RT-PCR. Sequenced using an Illumina HiSeq 2500. TCRdb reanalyzed the raw reads on its own, using fastp at Q25 for trimming and MiXCR for clone calling, and kept in-frame beta chains. Each entry is one CDR3 protein sequence, shown with its most common DNA and genes. The sample table shows 500,000 to 550,000 distinct CDR3 sequences, and less than 8% are seen once. The biggest ten clones account for approximately 13% of the sample. The input for sequencing was PBMCs from blood, taken less than 25 months after vaccination. These receptors all come from a man aged 50 to 75 who received an inactivated influenza vaccine. Donor details come from another sample of the same person, matched by shared clones.

This rearrangement joins TRBV7-9 to TRBJ1-5; TRBD1 might be the D (5 bases). The CDR3 loop spans 14 amino acids. V lost 0 bases, J lost 3 bases, and 6 bases lay in between. The germline CDR1 and CDR2 sequences are SEHNR and FQNEAQ (reference sequence). CDR3 residues: CASSLAGTNQPQHF. CDR3 DNA sequence: TGTGCCAGCAGCTTAGCAGGGACCAATCAGCCCCAGCATTTT. Combining the CDR3 with reference TRBV7-9 and TRBJ1-5 gives the whole variable domain DTGVSQNPRHKITKRGQNVTFRCDPISEHNRLYWYRQTLGQGPEFLTYFQNEAQLEKSRLLSDRFSAERPKGSFSTLEIQRTEQGDSAMYLCASSLAGTNQPQHFGDGTRLSIL.

The genes are TRBV4-3 and TRBJ2-5; TRBD2 might be the D (6 bases). Germline values: CDR1 LGHNA, CDR2 YSLEER. Trimming left V 0 bases short and J 5 bases short, with 16 bases between. The CDR3 totals 16 residues. CDR3 in amino acids: CASSQDQNGGRETQYF. The CDR3 nucleotides are TGCGCCAGCAGCCAAGATCAAAATGGAGGGCGGGAGACCCAGTACTTC.

About this clonotype: Being one base from a much bigger clone, this may be a read error. V usage is TRBV20-1 and J usage is TRBJ2-3; the D gene is possibly TRBD2 (5 bases). Germline CDR1 DFQATT, CDR2 SNEGSKA (reference sequence). CDR3 length: 17 residues. DNA for the CDR3: TGCTGTGCTAGAGATCGGTCTCCTAGCACTTCCACAGATACGCAGTATTTT. Residues: CCARDRSPSTSTDTQYF.

This clonotype was recorded a few times. The chain joins TRBV27 to TRBJ2-5; D unclear. This CDR3 comprises 15 residues. The germline V gene encodes CDR1 MNHEY and CDR2 SMNVEV (reference sequence). Trimming removed 5 bases from V and 2 bases from J, with 15 bases in between. CDR3 in DNA: TGTGCCAGCAGTCTGGGTGTGAAGGGACAAGAGACCCAGTACTTC. It is translated as CASSLGVKGQETQYF.

CDR3 coding DNA: TGTGCCTGGAGTGTACTGGGGGAGAAGGGGCAGTACTTC. This encodes CAWSVLGEKGQYF. V is TRBV30 and J is TRBJ2-7; D might be TRBD1 or TRBD2, each matching 5 bases. CDR1 is GTSNPN, CDR2 SVGIG, per germline (reference sequence). The V end was cut by 0 bases, the J end by 9 bases, with 15 bases between. The CDR3 has 13 amino acids.

This clonotype was seen at least ten times. The rearrangement links TRBV12-3 or TRBV12-4 to TRBJ2-4; tentatively, D is TRBD2 (6 bases). This CDR3 is 15 amino acids long. V shed 3 bases and J shed 0 bases, with 9 bases lying between them. CDR3 nucleotide sequence: TGTGCCAGCAGTTTTGAGGGACTAGCCAAAAACATTCAGTACTTC. As protein: CASSFEGLAKNIQYF.

This clonotype was seen repeatedly, ten times or more. This rearrangement joins TRBV4-3 to TRBJ2-1; 10 bases match TRBD1. The CDR3 spans 18 residues. Germline CDR1 LGHNA, CDR2 YSLEER. V dropped 3 bases and J dropped 5; count of bases not matched to a gene: 13. CDR3 sequence reads: CASSQTGGGGRKNNEQFF. The CDR3 DNA is TGCGCCAGCAGCCAGACAGGGGGCGGCGGGAGGAAGAACAATGAGCAGTTCTTC.

The chain combines TRBV29-1 with TRBJ2-1; 7 nucleotides align to TRBD2. The CDR3 is 16 residues long. The junction had 21 bases not matched to a gene; V was cut back by 7 bases and J by 9 bases. CDR1 and CDR2 from the germline V gene are SQVTM and ANQGSEA. The CDR3 sequence is CSAKGVQGLPTGEQFF. The CDR3 DNA is TGCAGCGCCAAAGGCGTCCAGGGACTACCTACCGGTGAGCAGTTCTTC.

This chain connects TRBV10-3 to TRBJ1-2; 10 bases map to TRBD1. J lost 6 bases, V lost 11 bases, and 6 bases had no gene match. Germline CDR1 ENHRY, CDR2 SYGVKD. The CDR3 loop spans 12 amino acids. The chain's CDR3 is CAVSGTGDGYTF. In DNA, the CDR3 is TGTGCCGTTTCCGGGACAGGGGATGGCTACACCTTC.

This clonotype was recorded a few times. V usage is TRBV7-8 and J usage is TRBJ2-2; 8 bases match TRBD2. Losses at the gene ends were 7 bases for V and 5 bases for J; bases not matched to a gene: 9. The CDR3 covers 15 residues. Looked up from germline, CDR1 is SGHVS and CDR2 is FQNEAQ. This CDR3 reads CASTPGVAGTGELFF. The CDR3 nucleotides read TGTGCCAGCACCCCTGGAGTAGCGGGAACCGGGGAGCTGTTTTTT.

This clonotype was picked up a small number of times. This chain connects TRBV7-2 to TRBJ2-7; possible D gene TRBD1, 5 bases. Trimming took off 1 base at V and 0 bases at J, with 10 bases between the two ends. The CDR3 extends over 15 amino acids. Per the germline V gene, CDR1 is SGHTA and CDR2 is FQGNSA. The CDR3 loop reads CASSLEPRDSYEQYF. In DNA, the CDR3 is TGTGCCAGCAGCTTAGAGCCCAGGGACTCCTACGAGCAGTACTTC.

Only a few counts were recorded for this clonotype. This chain joins TRBV5-8 and TRBJ1-5, with 11 bases aligning to TRBD1. Germline-derived CDR1 and CDR2 are SGHTS and YDEGEE. The V and J ends lost 4 bases and 5 bases, in that order; junction bases with no gene match: 5. CDR3 length: 15 residues. Here the CDR3 reads CASSMDRGQDQPQHF. For the CDR3, the DNA is TGTGCCAGCAGCATGGACAGGGGGCAGGATCAGCCCCAGCATTTT.

This clonotype was counted many times. V gene TRBV20-1 combines with J gene TRBJ2-5; 16 bases align to TRBD2. In germline, CDR1 is DFQATT, CDR2 SNEGSKA (reference sequence). The CDR3 sequence is 17 residues long. The V and J ends lost 3 bases and 7 bases, in that order; junction bases with no gene match: 11. The chain's CDR3 is CSARPGLAGGPRGTQYF. CDR3 DNA sequence: TGCAGTGCTAGGCCGGGACTAGCGGGAGGGCCGAGAGGGACCCAGTACTTC.